This T cell receptor (beta chain) was identified during a study of blood T cell repertoires in COVID-19. Study background: Specimens from acute and convalescent COVID-19 originated in the United States, Italy and Spain. From T cells, B-cell-depleted T cells, or PBMCs came the material, which was cDNA or gDNA.

There are 14 residues in the CDR3. The germline gives CDR1 SGHRS, CDR2 YFSETQ. Trimming shortened V by 4 bases and J by 0 bases, and 7 bases separated the two germline ends. Per the authors' pipeline: Estimation of nucleated cell counts relied on the amplification of reference gene primers. Produced via immunoSEQ multiplex PCR; TCRdb's table is partial and in-frame only. The V and J calls and the clone size are those of that table, but D and trimming were determined from the DNA. The sample lists around 50,000 clones, over 80% occurring once. Sequenced input: peripheral blood. The J gene is TRBJ2-2, the V gene TRBV5-1; no clear D. The source of this sequence is a human donor in a cohort sampled during active COVID-19. The CDR3 sequence: CASSMDTNTGELFF. DNA for the CDR3: TGCGCCAGCAGCATGGATACGAACACCGGGGAGCTGTTTTTT.